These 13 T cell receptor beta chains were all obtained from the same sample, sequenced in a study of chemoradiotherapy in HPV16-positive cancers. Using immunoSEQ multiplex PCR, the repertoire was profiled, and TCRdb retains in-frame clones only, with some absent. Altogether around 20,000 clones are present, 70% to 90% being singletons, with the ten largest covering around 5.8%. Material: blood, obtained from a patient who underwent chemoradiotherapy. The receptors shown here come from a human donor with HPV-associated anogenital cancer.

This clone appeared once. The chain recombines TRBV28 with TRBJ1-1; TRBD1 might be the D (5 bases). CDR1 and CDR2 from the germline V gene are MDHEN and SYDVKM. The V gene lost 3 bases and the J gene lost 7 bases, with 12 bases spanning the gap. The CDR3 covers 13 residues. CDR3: CASSFGTSYEAFF. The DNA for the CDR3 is TGTGCCAGCAGTTTCGGGACGTCATATGAAGCTTTCTTT.

CDR3 nucleotides: TGTGCCAGTAGTATCGGGACAGGGCAGGGGAACACTGAAGCTTTCTTT. Amino acid sequence: CASSIGTGQGNTEAFF. The chain links TRBV19 to TRBJ1-1; TRBD1 agrees at 9 bases. Germline CDR1 reads LNHDA; CDR2 reads SQIVND (reference sequence). The CDR3 covers 16 residues. The ends lost 3 bases at V and 1 base at J; junction bases unmatched: 6.

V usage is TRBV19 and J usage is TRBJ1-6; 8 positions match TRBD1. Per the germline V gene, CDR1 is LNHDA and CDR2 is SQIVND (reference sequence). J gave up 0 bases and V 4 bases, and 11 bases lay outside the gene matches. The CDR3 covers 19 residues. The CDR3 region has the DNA TGTGCCAGTAGTACGTCCCTTACAGGGGGAAGCTCCTATAATTCACCCCTCCACTTT. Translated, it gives CASSTSLTGGSSYNSPLHF. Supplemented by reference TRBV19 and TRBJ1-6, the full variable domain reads DGGITQSPKYLFRKEGQNVTLSCEQNLNHDAMYWYRQDPGQGLRLIYYSQIVNDFQKGDIAEGYSVSREKKESFPLTVTSAQKNPTAFYLCASSTSLTGGSSYNSPLHFGNGTRLTVT.

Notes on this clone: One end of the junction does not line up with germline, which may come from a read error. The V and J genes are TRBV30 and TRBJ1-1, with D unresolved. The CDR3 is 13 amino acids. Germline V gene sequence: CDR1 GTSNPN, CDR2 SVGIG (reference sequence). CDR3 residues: CAWRLDGNIEAFF. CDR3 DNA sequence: TGTGCCTGGAGACTGGACGGGAACATTGAAGCTTTCTTT.

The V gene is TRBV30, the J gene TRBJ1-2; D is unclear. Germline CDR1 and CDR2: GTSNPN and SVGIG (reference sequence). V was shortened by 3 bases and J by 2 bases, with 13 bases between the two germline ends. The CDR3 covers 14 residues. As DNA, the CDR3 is TGTGCCTGGAGCCAGTCGAAACCCAACTATGGCTACACCTTC. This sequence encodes CAWSQSKPNYGYTF.

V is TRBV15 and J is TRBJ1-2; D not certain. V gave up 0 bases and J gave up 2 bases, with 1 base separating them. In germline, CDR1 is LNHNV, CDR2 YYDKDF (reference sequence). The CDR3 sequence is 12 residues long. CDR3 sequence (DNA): TGTGCCACCAGCAGAGACAACTATGGCTACACCTTC. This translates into CATSRDNYGYTF.

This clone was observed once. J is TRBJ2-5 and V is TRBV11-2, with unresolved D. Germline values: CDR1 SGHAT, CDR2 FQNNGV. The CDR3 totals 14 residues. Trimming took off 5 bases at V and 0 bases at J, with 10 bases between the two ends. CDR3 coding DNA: TGTGCCAGCAGCCACAACAGTTACCAAGAGACCCAGTACTTC. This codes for CASSHNSYQETQYF.

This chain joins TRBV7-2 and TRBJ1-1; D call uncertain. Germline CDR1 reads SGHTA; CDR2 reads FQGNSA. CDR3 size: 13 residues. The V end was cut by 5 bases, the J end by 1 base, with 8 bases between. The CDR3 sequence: CASSASRNTEAFF. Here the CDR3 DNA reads TGTGCCAGCAGCGCCTCCCGGAACACTGAAGCTTTCTTT.

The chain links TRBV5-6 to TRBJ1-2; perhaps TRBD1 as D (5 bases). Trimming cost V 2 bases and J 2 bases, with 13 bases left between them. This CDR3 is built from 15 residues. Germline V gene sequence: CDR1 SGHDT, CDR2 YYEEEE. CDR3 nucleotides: TGTGCCAGCAGCTTATCAGGGACTGCGAACTATGGCTACACCTTC. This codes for CASSLSGTANYGYTF. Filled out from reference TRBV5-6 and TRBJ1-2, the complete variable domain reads DAGVTQSPTHLIKTRGQQVTLRCSPKSGHDTVSWYQQALGQGPQFIFQYYEEEERQRGNFPDRFSGHQFPNYSSELNVNALLLGDSALYLCASSLSGTANYGYTFGSGTRLTVV.

The DNA for the CDR3 is TGTGCCAGCAGGCGGGGGGCCGACCAAGAGACCCAGTACTTC. Translating it yields CASRRGADQETQYF. This chain connects TRBV6-6 to TRBJ2-5; the match to TRBD2 covers 8 bases. J was trimmed by 0 bases and V by 6 bases; bases with no gene match: 3. CDR1 MNHNY and CDR2 SVGAGI come from the germline V gene (reference sequence). The CDR3 is 14 amino acids.

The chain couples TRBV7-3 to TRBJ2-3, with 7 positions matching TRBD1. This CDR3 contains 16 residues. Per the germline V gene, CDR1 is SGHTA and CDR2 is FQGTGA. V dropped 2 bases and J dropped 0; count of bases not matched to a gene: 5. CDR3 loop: CASSLQGVGSTDTQYF. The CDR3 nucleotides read TGTGCCAGCAGCTTACAGGGGGTTGGGAGCACAGATACGCAGTATTTT.

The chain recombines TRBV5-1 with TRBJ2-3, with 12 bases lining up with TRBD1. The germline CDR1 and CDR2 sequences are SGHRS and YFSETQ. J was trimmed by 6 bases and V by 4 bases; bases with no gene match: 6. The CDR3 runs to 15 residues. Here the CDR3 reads CASSARDRGQDTQYF. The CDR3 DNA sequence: TGCGCCAGCAGCGCCCGGGACAGGGGGCAGGATACGCAGTATTTT.

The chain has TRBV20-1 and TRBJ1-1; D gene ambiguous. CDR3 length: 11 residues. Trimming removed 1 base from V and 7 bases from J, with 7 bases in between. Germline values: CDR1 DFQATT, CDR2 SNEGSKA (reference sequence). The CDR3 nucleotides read TGCAGTGCTAGAGGTGTGGATGAAGCTTTCTTT. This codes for CSARGVDEAFF.